One T cell receptor beta chain is described in this entry. The donor population consisted of healthy HIV-negative adults with no recent acute infections or vaccinations. This CDR3 is built from 11 residues. Germline V gives CDR1 GTSNPN, CDR2 SVGIG (reference sequence). The germline V and J ends were trimmed by 5 bases and 9 bases, with 13 bases remaining between them. This sample is drawn from a study of shared clonotypes between healthy human individuals. Each sorted subset replicate got 200 ng genomic DNA, around 29,000 genomes. Generated by immunoSEQ multiplex PCR, the TCRdb table keeps only in-frame clones and is missing some. The sample carries 1,400,000 or so clones, approximately 98.5% recorded once.

Sequencing used naive CD4+ T cells sorted from blood. Subset here: CD45RA+ positively selected. This receptor was obtained from a man between 25 and 39 years old in good health. This chain links TRBV30 with TRBJ1-2; no definite D call. CDR3 in DNA: TGTGCCTGGGCAGGTAGTCAGCGCTACACCTTC. This sequence encodes CAWAGSQRYTF.